The clone carrying this T cell receptor beta chain appeared a single time. Source study methods: It was from reference gene primer amplification that nucleated cell counts were estimated. Assay: immunoSEQ multiplex PCR; the TCRdb copy retains only in-frame clones and omits some. V, J and clone size were drawn from that table, and D and trimming were deduced from the DNA. The sample lists about 100,000 clones; about 90% were seen once. The CDR3 loop spans 13 amino acids. CDR1 is WNHNN and CDR2 is SYGVQD in the germline V gene (reference sequence). Trimming removed 6 bases at V and 14 bases at J, with 17 bases between. This sample is part of a study of blood T cell repertoires in COVID-19. For the study at large: Researchers got acute and convalescent COVID-19 samples from the United States, Italy and Spain.

Material: peripheral blood. The J gene is TRBJ1-6, the V gene TRBV10-1, with TRBD1 as a possible D gene (6 bases). This clonotype originated in an older man with acute or convalescent COVID-19. In DNA, the CDR3 is TGCGCCAGCAGCCTTGCCACAGGGAAGGCCCTCCACTTT. Translated, it gives CASSLATGKALHF.